The 22 T cell receptor beta chains below all came from one sample that was sequenced in a study of control samples from healthy donors and cancer patients. The repertoire was sequenced with immunoSEQ multiplex PCR; TCRdb's copy has only in-frame clones and lacks some. Seen here are 400,000 to 500,000 clones, around nine tenths observed once, and the top ten hold around 6.5%. Sequenced: PBMCs. These receptors were collected from a man in his forties with head and neck cancer.

This chain links TRBV6-5 with TRBJ1-5; the match to TRBD1 covers 7 bases. Germline CDR1 reads MNHEY; CDR2 reads SVGAGI. V trimming: 5 bases; J trimming: 7 bases; junction bases outside the gene matches: 8. The CDR3 length is 14 residues. CDR3 DNA: TGTGCCAGCAGTAGAACAGGGGAACGACAGCCCCAGCATTTT. It encodes CASSRTGERQPQHF.

Comment on this clone: Other DNA sequences of this sample code for an identical CDR3. The chain combines TRBV2 with TRBJ1-5, with 9 bases aligning to TRBD1. This CDR3 contains 14 residues. Germline V lookup: CDR1 SNHLY, CDR2 FYNNEI. Germline trimming cut 6 bases from V and 4 bases from J; bases unmatched to any gene: 4. The CDR3 spells CASSPGTGNQPQHF. For the CDR3, the DNA is TGTGCCAGCAGCCCCGGGACAGGGAATCAGCCCCAGCATTTT.

This chain connects TRBV7-6 to TRBJ2-1; a possible D gene is TRBD2 (7 bases). Germline CDR1 reads SGHVS; CDR2 reads FNYEAQ. The CDR3 consists of 17 residues. The V and J ends lost 4 bases and 3 bases respectively, with 19 bases between them. The CDR3 nucleotides read TGTGCCAGCAGCTACATACAAGGGGGGGATTACTACAATGAGCAGTTCTTC. This encodes CASSYIQGGDYYNEQFF.

As regards this clone: The sample has other DNA sequences that encode this CDR3 too. The chain links TRBV4-2 to TRBJ1-2; unclear D gene. The CDR3 consists of 16 residues. V shed 0 bases and J shed 1 base, with 12 bases lying between them. Looked up from germline, CDR1 is LGHNA and CDR2 is YNFKEQ. CDR3: CASSQEPGLINYGYTF. For the CDR3, the DNA is TGTGCCAGCAGCCAAGAACCGGGATTGATTAACTATGGCTACACCTTC.

V and J are TRBV7-2 and TRBJ2-5, with TRBD2 identical over 7 bases. The junction had 2 bases not matched to a gene; V was cut back by 2 bases and J by 2 bases. The CDR3 is 14 amino acids. Germline V CDR1 and CDR2: SGHTA, FQGNSA. The CDR3 DNA sequence: TGTGCCAGCAGCTTACTCGGGGGGCAAGAGACCCAGTACTTC. It is translated as CASSLLGGQETQYF.

The chain links TRBV4-1 to TRBJ2-1; D gene uncertain. Germline values: CDR1 MGHRA, CDR2 YSYEKL. The CDR3 consists of 13 residues. V lost 0 bases, J lost 4 bases, and 4 bases lay in between. For the CDR3, the DNA is TGCGCCAGCAGCCAAGATTTGTACAATGAGCAGTTCTTC. Residues: CASSQDLYNEQFF.

The chain is built from TRBV5-1 and TRBJ1-2; D might be TRBD1 (5 bases). Per germline, CDR1 SGHRS and CDR2 YFSETQ. The CDR3 length is 15 residues. With 2 bases removed from V and 0 bases from J, the gap between germline ends came to 11 bases. CDR3 in DNA: TGCGCCAGCAGCTTTCTGCAGGGAGCTAACTATGGCTACACCTTC. Its protein is CASSFLQGANYGYTF.

CDR3 in amino acids: CASSSTSGSNEQFF. The CDR3 nucleotides read TGCGCCAGCAGCTCCACTAGCGGGAGCAATGAGCAGTTCTTC. This chain uses TRBV5-1 with TRBJ2-1; 11 nucleotides match TRBD2. V lost 3 bases, J lost 6 bases, and 2 bases stayed unmatched. The CDR3 extends over 14 amino acids. CDR1 and CDR2 (germline): SGHRS, YFSETQ.

The rearrangement links TRBV10-3 to TRBJ1-6; D call uncertain. Germline V gives CDR1 ENHRY, CDR2 SYGVKD. This CDR3 has 15 residues. Trimming shortened V by 8 bases and J by 2 bases, and 13 bases separated the two germline ends. CDR3 bases: TGTGCCATCGGATTAGGTGAAGCCTATAATTCACCCCTCCACTTT. It encodes CAIGLGEAYNSPLHF.

This chain connects TRBV18 to TRBJ1-1; D perhaps matches TRBD1 (5 bases). Germline CDR1 is KGHSH and CDR2 is LQKENI. Deletions cut 6 bases from V and 5 bases from J, with 16 bases between. This CDR3 has 14 residues. The CDR3 DNA follows: TGTGCCAGCTCCACAGGTCCCGGGGGGACTGAAGCTTTCTTT. It yields the protein CASSTGPGGTEAFF.

The gene calls are TRBV4-1 and TRBJ2-3, with D tentatively TRBD2 (5 bases). CDR1 and CDR2 from the germline V gene are MGHRA and YSYEKL. V shed 8 bases and J shed 6 bases, with 18 bases lying between them. CDR3 length: 14 amino acids. As DNA, the CDR3 is TGCGCCAGCGATGGACTCGGTCACGGGGATACGCAGTATTTT. It codes for CASDGLGHGDTQYF.

The genes are TRBV2 and TRBJ2-7, with 9 bases matching TRBD1. V was pared by 7 bases and J by 4 bases, with 8 bases of the junction left unmatched. The CDR3 totals 14 residues. The germline CDR1 and CDR2 sequences are SNHLY and FYNNEI. The CDR3 sequence: CASTRGTGIYEQYF. CDR3 sequence (DNA): TGTGCCAGCACCCGCGGGACAGGGATATACGAGCAGTACTTC.

This chain joins TRBV5-1 and TRBJ1-1; 7 positions agree with TRBD1. Germline V gene sequence: CDR1 SGHRS, CDR2 YFSETQ. The V segment lost 4 bases and the J segment 4 bases; nucleotides outside the gene matches: 7. The CDR3 sequence is 14 residues long. The CDR3 spells CASSTGTAGTEAFF. CDR3 nucleotide sequence: TGCGCCAGCAGCACAGGGACAGCGGGCACTGAAGCTTTCTTT. Full variable domain (rest looked up from reference TRBV5-1 and TRBJ1-1): KAGVTQTPRYLIKTRGQQVTLSCSPISGHRSVSWYQQTPGQGLQFLFEYFSETQRNKGNFPGRFSGRQFSNSRSEMNVSTLELGDSALYLCASSTGTAGTEAFFGQGTRLTVV.

The V call is TRBV4-3, the J call TRBJ1-1, with D possibly matching TRBD1 (6 bases). CDR3 size: 17 residues. Trimming pared 1 base from V and 4 bases from J, leaving 19 bases between. Germline V gene sequence: CDR1 LGHNA, CDR2 YSLEER. The CDR3 region is CASSQGANRDRGTEAFF. The CDR3 bases are TGCGCCAGCAGCCAAGGGGCCAACAGGGATCGGGGCACTGAAGCTTTCTTT.

This clone turned up a few times. The chain uses TRBV10-3 and TRBJ1-1, with D possibly TRBD1 on 6 matching bases. The CDR3 is made up of 15 amino acids. Trimming took off 0 bases at V and 6 bases at J, with 14 bases between the two ends. The germline V gene has CDR1 ENHRY and CDR2 SYGVKD. CDR3 nucleotides: TGTGCCATCAGTGAGTCATTGAAGGGGGGTGCTGAAGCTTTCTTT. It codes for CAISESLKGGAEAFF.

The chain employs TRBV7-9 and TRBJ2-7, with a possible D match to TRBD2 (6 bases). CDR3 length: 14 amino acids. CDR1 and CDR2 (germline): SEHNR, FQNEAQ (reference sequence). V was cut by 4 bases and J by 2 bases, with 12 bases left in between. The CDR3 is CASSSPGTPYEQYF. CDR3 nucleotide sequence: TGTGCCAGCAGCTCACCCGGGACTCCCTACGAGCAGTACTTC.

The chain is built from TRBV7-9 and TRBJ2-1, with 8 positions matching TRBD1. V lost 5 bases and J lost 4; bases outside the gene matches: 7. CDR3 length: 15 amino acids. Germline-derived CDR1 and CDR2 are SEHNR and FQNEAQ (reference sequence). This CDR3 is CASSKDRGPYNEQFF. DNA for the CDR3: TGTGCCAGCAGCAAAGACAGGGGCCCTTACAATGAGCAGTTCTTC.

This chain connects TRBV18 to TRBJ1-1, with 7 bases identical to TRBD1. Germline CDR1 is KGHSH and CDR2 is LQKENI. With V trimmed by 0 bases and J by 5 bases, 6 bases remained unmatched. CDR3 length: 15 amino acids. In nucleotides, the CDR3 is TGTGCCAGCTCACCACCGGACAGGTGGGATACTGAAGCTTTCTTT. This translates into CASSPPDRWDTEAFF.

The V call is TRBV19, the J call TRBJ2-7; 12 nucleotides agree with TRBD2. The CDR3 runs to 16 residues. Germline-derived CDR1 and CDR2 are LNHDA and SQIVND (reference sequence). V lost 6 bases to trimming and J lost 0 bases; unmatched junction nucleotides: 6. Here the CDR3 reads CASSLGLAGSSYEQYF. The DNA for the CDR3 is TGTGCCAGTAGCCTGGGACTAGCGGGCTCCTCCTACGAGCAGTACTTC.

This sequence joins TRBV19 and TRBJ2-2, with D perhaps TRBD2 (6 bases). Between the trimmed V and J ends, which lost 5 bases and 4 bases, there was a span of 14 bases. Germline CDR1 is LNHDA and CDR2 is SQIVND (reference sequence). This CDR3 has 15 amino acids. The CDR3 DNA is TGTGCCAGTAGTCAGGAGGGTTTTGGCACCGGGGAGCTGTTTTTT. This translates into CASSQEGFGTGELFF.

The rearrangement links TRBV27 to TRBJ1-1; D gene unclear. V gave up 0 bases and J gave up 4 bases, with 6 bases separating them. The CDR3 consists of 13 residues. The germline V gene has CDR1 MNHEY and CDR2 SMNVEV (reference sequence). CDR3 region: CASSLSRTTEAFF. The DNA for the CDR3 is TGTGCCAGCAGTTTATCCAGGACCACTGAAGCTTTCTTT.

This clone has only one observation. The CDR3, as DNA: TGCGCCAGCAGCTTGGTCCGGGGCGTTCAGGACGGCACTGAAGCTTTCTTT. Protein product: CASSLVRGVQDGTEAFF. The genes are TRBV5-1 and TRBJ1-1; tentative D call: TRBD1 (5 bases). The CDR3 is 17 residues long. In germline, CDR1 is SGHRS, CDR2 YFSETQ. Trimming stripped 0 bases from V and 4 bases from J, with 19 bases between.